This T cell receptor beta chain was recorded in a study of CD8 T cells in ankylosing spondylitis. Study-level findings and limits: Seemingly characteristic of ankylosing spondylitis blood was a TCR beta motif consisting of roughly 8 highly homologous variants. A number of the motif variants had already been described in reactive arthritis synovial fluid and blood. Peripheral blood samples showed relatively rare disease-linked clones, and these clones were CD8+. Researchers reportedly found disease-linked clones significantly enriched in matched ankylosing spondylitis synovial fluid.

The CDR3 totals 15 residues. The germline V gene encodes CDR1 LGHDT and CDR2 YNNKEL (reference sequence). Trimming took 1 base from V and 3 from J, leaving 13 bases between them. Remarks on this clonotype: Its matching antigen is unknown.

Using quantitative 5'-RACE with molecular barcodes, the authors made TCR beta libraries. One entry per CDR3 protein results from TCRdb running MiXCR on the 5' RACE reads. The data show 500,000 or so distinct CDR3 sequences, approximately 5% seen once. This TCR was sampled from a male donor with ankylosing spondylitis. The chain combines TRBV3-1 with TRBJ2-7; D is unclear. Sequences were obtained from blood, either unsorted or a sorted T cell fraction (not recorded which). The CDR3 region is CASSQAAVADYEQYF. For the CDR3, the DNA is TGTGCCAGCAGCCAAGCGGCGGTGGCGGACTACGAGCAGTACTTC.